This is a list of T cell receptor beta chains from one sample in a study of Graves' ophthalmopathy and Graves' hyperthyroidism. One entry per CDR3 protein, called by TCRdb with MiXCR from the multiplex PCR reads. The data contain roughly 230,000 distinct CDR3 sequences, 20% to 25% of them singletons. Sequencing was done on a sample of peripheral blood. The receptor set was obtained from a woman in her forties or fifties with Graves' ophthalmopathy. The CDR3 runs from the conserved cysteine through the conserved F or W. Fields, in order: clone size, D gene, J gene, V gene, CDR3 protein, CDR3 DNA. D genes are given only for firm matches. Not all rows give a size; the values are once, few, many and, for expanded clones, a class.

-,-,TRBJ1-2,TRBV6-1,CASRRDRSTGGYTF,TGTGCCAGCAGAAGAGACAGGTCAACTGGTGGCTACACCTTC
many,TRBD1,TRBJ2-7,TRBV7-9,CASSLEGQSEQYF,TGTGCCAGCAGCTTAGAGGGACAGAGCGAGCAGTACTTC
many,TRBD1,TRBJ2-7,TRBV20-1,CSFLIQGAYEQYF,TGCAGTTTTCTTATCCAGGGGGCCTACGAGCAGTACTTC
many,TRBD1,TRBJ2-7,TRBV12-5,CASGLGQGAVFVEQYF,TGTGCTAGTGGGCTGGGACAGGGGGCTGTTTTCGTCGAGCAGTACTTC
many,TRBD2,TRBJ2-4,TRBV30,CAWRSGVHIQYF,TGTGCCTGGAGGAGCGGGGTTCACATTCAGTACTTC
-,-,TRBJ1-5,TRBV12-3/TRBV12-4,CASSLLGLGNQPQHF,TGTGCCAGCAGCCTACTCGGATTGGGCAATCAGCCCCAGCATTTT
many,-,TRBJ1-2,TRBV19,CASSSGTASLYGYTF,TGTGCCAGTAGTTCCGGGACCGCCAGCCTCTATGGCTACACCTTC
many,TRBD1,TRBJ2-7,TRBV27,CASSTGQGDEQYF,TGTGCCAGCAGTACGGGACAGGGAGACGAGCAGTACTTC
many,-,TRBJ2-5,TRBV10-3,CAISVLGAGEETQYF,TGTGCCATCAGTGTCTTGGGGGCAGGGGAAGAGACCCAGTACTTC
many,TRBD1,TRBJ2-5,TRBV5-5,CASSLDRGRETQYF,TGTGCCAGCAGCTTGGACAGGGGGCGAGAGACCCAGTACTTC
many,-,TRBJ1-2,TRBV14,CASSQYNYGYTF,TGTGCCAGCAGCCAATATAACTATGGCTACACCTTC
few,-,TRBJ1-6,TRBV7-9,CASSLGQHHSPLHF,TGTGCCAGCAGCTTGGGCCAACATCATTCACCCCTCCACTTT